The 24 T cell receptor beta chains below all came from one sample that was sequenced in a study of CD8+ T cells in alopecia areata. The treatment: oral pan-JAK inhibitor, 5-10 mg twice daily. cDNA serving as the sequencing template came from extracted, reverse transcribed RNA. Data came from immunoSEQ multiplex PCR; TCRdb stores just in-frame clones and leaves some out. The sample comprises 95,000 to 100,000 clones, approximately 66% of which are singletons, and 15% to 19% rests with the top ten. The sequenced sample was CD8+ T cells sorted from blood, obtained at week 4, from a patient treated with tofacitinib. Every receptor here comes from a human donor with alopecia areata.

The chain uses TRBV30 and TRBJ2-3; 9 positions agree with TRBD2. The V and J ends lost 1 base and 1 base, in that order; junction bases with no gene match: 15. The CDR3 has 19 residues. Germline assignment: CDR1 GTSNPN and CDR2 SVGIG (reference sequence). Here the CDR3 reads CAWSGIILAGISGTDTQYF. The CDR3 coding sequence is TGTGCCTGGAGTGGGATCATTCTAGCGGGGATATCGGGCACAGATACGCAGTATTTT.

This sequence joins TRBV4-1 and TRBJ1-2; perhaps TRBD1 as D (6 bases). The V end was cut by 1 base, the J end by 8 bases, with 14 bases between. The CDR3 extends over 14 amino acids. The germline gives CDR1 MGHRA, CDR2 YSYEKL. The CDR3 nucleotides are TGCGCCAGCAGCCAAGCGGGAAGGGGGGAGGGCTACACCTTC. This gives the protein CASSQAGRGEGYTF.

The chain is built from TRBV5-1 and TRBJ2-5, with 8 bases matching TRBD1. The CDR3 sequence is 12 residues long. J lost 5 bases, V lost 3 bases, and 0 bases had no gene match. The germline V gene encodes CDR1 SGHRS and CDR2 YFSETQ. CDR3 amino acids: CASSWDRETQYF. The CDR3, as DNA: TGCGCCAGCAGCTGGGACAGGGAGACCCAGTACTTC.

The V and J genes are TRBV13 and TRBJ2-5; TRBD2 aligns across 7 bases. The CDR3 covers 14 residues. Germline V gene data show CDR1 as PRHDT and CDR2 as FYEKMQ (reference sequence). The junction had 8 bases not matched to a gene; V was cut back by 9 bases and J by 1 base. The CDR3 loop is CASSLRTSQETQYF. The CDR3 DNA reads as TGTGCCAGTAGCCTACGGACTAGCCAAGAGACCCAGTACTTC.

In DNA form, the CDR3 reads TGTGCCAGCAGTGAACCCGGGACAGGGGAGTGGGAGACCCAGTACTTC. Its translation: CASSEPGTGEWETQYF. This chain connects TRBV25-1 to TRBJ2-5; 10 bases line up with TRBD1. CDR1 MGHDK and CDR2 SYGVNS come from the germline V gene. Unmatched junction bases numbered 8, after V lost 2 bases and J lost 5 bases. The CDR3 is 16 amino acids.

This chain joins TRBV4-1 and TRBJ2-3, with D uncertain. There are 14 residues in the CDR3. Trimming cost V 5 bases and J 4 bases, with 13 bases left between them. From germline, CDR1 is MGHRA and CDR2 YSYEKL. Here the CDR3 DNA reads TGCGCCAGCAGCGGGCTAGTTGCGGCAGATACGCAGTATTTT. Translating gives CASSGLVAADTQYF.

The chain recombines TRBV6-1 with TRBJ2-1; D unresolved. The CDR3 is 12 amino acids. The germline V and J ends were trimmed by 6 bases and 8 bases, with 11 bases remaining between them. Germline lookup yields CDR1 MNHNS and CDR2 SASEGT. The CDR3 protein is CASRHSIHEQFF. CDR3 sequence (DNA): TGTGCCAGCAGGCACAGTATTCATGAGCAGTTCTTC.

The chain combines TRBV5-1 with TRBJ2-7; 9 nucleotides match TRBD1. This CDR3 has 15 residues. CDR1 is SGHRS and CDR2 is YFSETQ in the germline V gene. J lost 2 bases, V lost 4 bases, and 7 bases had no gene match. The CDR3 region is CASSAPGQGTYEQYF. The CDR3 nucleotides are TGCGCCAGCAGCGCACCGGGACAGGGAACCTACGAGCAGTACTTC.

This chain links TRBV6-6 with TRBJ1-1; D not certain. CDR3 size: 13 residues. V gave up 7 bases and J gave up 3 bases, with 12 bases separating them. Germline V gene data show CDR1 as MNHNY and CDR2 as SVGAGI (reference sequence). CDR3 sequence reads: CASTPVGDTEAFF. CDR3 nucleotides: TGTGCCAGCACTCCAGTTGGGGACACTGAAGCTTTCTTT.

This clone has a handful of counts. V usage is TRBV27 and J usage is TRBJ2-7, with 10 nucleotides matching TRBD1. The J segment lost 9 bases and the V segment lost 5 bases, leaving 10 bases of the junction unmatched. The CDR3 totals 14 residues. CDR1 MNHEY and CDR2 SMNVEV come from the germline V gene (reference sequence). The CDR3 is CASSLGTGVTLQYF. CDR3 in DNA: TGTGCCAGCAGTCTCGGGACAGGGGTAACTTTGCAGTACTTC.

The genes are TRBV30 and TRBJ1-2, with D perhaps TRBD1 (6 bases). The V gene's germline CDR1 is GTSNPN and CDR2 SVGIG (reference sequence). The V end was cut by 2 bases, the J end by 1 base, with 14 bases between. The CDR3 is made up of 15 amino acids. DNA for the CDR3: TGTGCCTGGAGTTCCGGGACATCAGATAACTATGGCTACACCTTC. This sequence encodes CAWSSGTSDNYGYTF.

There are a few counts of this clone. This chain joins TRBV4-1 and TRBJ1-5, with 10 positions matching TRBD1. After removal of 3 bases from V and 7 bases from J, the junction contained 6 bases not matched to a gene. The germline V gene encodes CDR1 MGHRA and CDR2 YSYEKL. The CDR3 spans 15 residues. CDR3 in DNA: TGCGCCAGCAGCCAGGGACAGGGGTCAACGCAGCCCCAGCATTTT. Translating gives CASSQGQGSTQPQHF.

The CDR3 is CASSEFKAFQETQYF. The CDR3 nucleotides read TGTGCCAGCAGTGAGTTTAAGGCCTTCCAAGAGACCCAGTACTTC. The rearrangement uses TRBV2 and TRBJ2-5, with D unresolved. Trimming removed 3 bases at V and 1 base at J, with 12 bases between. There are 15 residues in the CDR3. CDR1 SNHLY and CDR2 FYNNEI come from the germline V gene.

V gene TRBV4-3 combines with J gene TRBJ1-2; D remains unclear. The CDR3 loop spans 14 amino acids. Trimming pared 4 bases from V and 4 bases from J, leaving 13 bases between. The germline V gene encodes CDR1 LGHNA and CDR2 YSLEER. The CDR3 loop is CASSRGVAGYGYTF. DNA for the CDR3: TGCGCCAGCAGCCGGGGTGTGGCGGGCTATGGCTACACCTTC.

This chain uses TRBV5-1 with TRBJ1-5; no reliable D call. Trimming left V 0 bases short and J 1 base short, with 8 bases between. The CDR3 sequence is 15 residues long. Per the germline V gene, CDR1 is SGHRS and CDR2 is YFSETQ. The CDR3 is CASSLVGGSNQPQHF. The DNA of the CDR3 is TGCGCCAGCAGCTTGGTCGGAGGGAGCAATCAGCCCCAGCATTTT.

V and J are TRBV29-1 and TRBJ2-7; 9 bases are a match to TRBD2. The CDR3 totals 14 residues. V was clipped by 6 bases and J by 3 bases; unmatched bases: 9. Germline loops: CDR1 SQVTM, CDR2 ANQGSEA. The CDR3 nucleotides are TGCAGCGTGGGCAGTGCGGGGGGGCTCTACGAGCAGTACTTC. Translation: CSVGSAGGLYEQYF.

This clone was picked up one time. This chain links TRBV2 with TRBJ1-5; the D gene is possibly TRBD1 (5 bases). V lost 6 bases to trimming and J lost 0 bases, with 24 bases between them. The germline gives CDR1 SNHLY, CDR2 FYNNEI. CDR3 length equals 19 residues. The CDR3 reads CASSGIRQRDLLSNQPQHF. The DNA of the CDR3 is TGTGCCAGCAGCGGGATCAGACAGCGTGACTTGCTTAGCAATCAGCCCCAGCATTTT.

V usage is TRBV5-1 and J usage is TRBJ1-2; no definite D call. Between the trimmed V and J ends, which lost 0 bases and 8 bases, there was a span of 8 bases. CDR3 length: 12 amino acids. The germline V gene encodes CDR1 SGHRS and CDR2 YFSETQ. CDR3 in DNA: TGCGCCAGCAGCTTGGAGTCTCGAGGCTACACCTTC. Residues: CASSLESRGYTF.

This clone was counted a few times. The chain combines TRBV4-3 with TRBJ2-1, with 7 bases that match TRBD2. CDR1 and CDR2 (germline): LGHNA, YSLEER. Trimming removed 1 base from V and 5 bases from J; junction bases left unmatched: 11. The CDR3 length is 17 residues. This chain's CDR3 is CASSQGGPAGYNNEQFF. The CDR3 DNA reads TGCGCCAGCAGCCAAGGAGGGCCAGCGGGGTATAACAATGAGCAGTTCTTC.

This clone showed up many times. This chain connects TRBV7-6 to TRBJ2-3, with TRBD2 identical over 10 bases. This CDR3 region has 15 residues. With V trimmed by 5 bases and J by 4 bases, 6 bases remained unmatched. Germline assignment: CDR1 SGHVS and CDR2 FNYEAQ. The CDR3 bases are TGTGCCAGCAGCCCTCGAGCGGGGGGGCCAGATACGCAGTATTTT. Amino acid sequence: CASSPRAGGPDTQYF.

This rearrangement joins TRBV5-1 to TRBJ1-1, with D maybe TRBD1 (5 bases). Trimming stripped 4 bases from V and 1 base from J, with 8 bases between. The CDR3 length is 13 residues. CDR1 and CDR2 from the germline V gene are SGHRS and YFSETQ. In nucleotides, the CDR3 is TGCGCCAGCAGCGGGGGGGAGAACACTGAAGCTTTCTTT. Its protein is CASSGGENTEAFF. The complete variable domain, with remaining parts taken from reference TRBV5-1 and TRBJ1-1, reads KAGVTQTPRYLIKTRGQQVTLSCSPISGHRSVSWYQQTPGQGLQFLFEYFSETQRNKGNFPGRFSGRQFSNSRSEMNVSTLELGDSALYLCASSGGENTEAFFGQGTRLTVV.

The CDR3 sequence: CAWSVGSGVETQYF. Written as DNA, the CDR3 is TGTGCCTGGAGTGTGGGAAGCGGAGTGGAGACCCAGTACTTC. This rearrangement joins TRBV30 to TRBJ2-5, with a weak D call TRBD2 (5 bases). CDR3 size: 14 residues. In germline, CDR1 is GTSNPN, CDR2 SVGIG (reference sequence). V gave up 0 bases and J gave up 5 bases, with 13 bases separating them.

The chain links TRBV27 to TRBJ1-2, with unresolved D. Trimming left V 3 bases short and J 5 bases short, with 13 bases between. This CDR3 region has 14 residues. The germline V gene has CDR1 MNHEY and CDR2 SMNVEV (reference sequence). Here the CDR3 DNA reads TGTGCCAGCAGTTTGTCTCAAAGAGCTTATGGCTACACCTTC. Amino acids: CASSLSQRAYGYTF.

This rearrangement joins TRBV19 to TRBJ2-5; 11 bases map to TRBD1. V shed 5 bases and J 3 bases; nucleotides not matched to a gene: 11. The germline V gene encodes CDR1 LNHDA and CDR2 SQIVND (reference sequence). This CDR3 region has 17 residues. The CDR3 DNA reads TGTGCCAGTAGTGATCCGGGACAGGGGGGATTCGAAGAGACCCAGTACTTC. It translates to CASSDPGQGGFEETQYF.